This is a list of T cell receptor beta chains from one sample in a study of T cell responses to AZD1222 COVID-19 vaccine. The repertoire was sequenced with immunoSEQ multiplex PCR; TCRdb's copy has only in-frame clones and lacks some. Of roughly 80,000 clones listed, 85% to 95% are singletons. Sequenced here: peripheral blood, sampled on day 0 of MenACWY control vaccination. These receptors originate from an adult in good health. Both conserved end residues are part of each CDR3. The D gene is left open where the match is weak. Clone size is shown for a subset of rows, as once, few, many or a class of expanded clone.

D	V	J	size	DNA	CDR3
TRBD2	TRBV4-2	TRBJ2-1	NA	TGTGCCAGCAGCCAAGATAAGGGACTAGCCCTCAATGAGCAGTTCTTC	CASSQDKGLALNEQFF
NA	TRBV2	TRBJ1-1	NA	TGTGCCAGCCTTCTCAAGGGACAAGGGCCAGCTTTCTTT	CASLLKGQGPAFF
TRBD2	TRBV6-2/TRBV6-3	TRBJ2-1	NA	TGTGCCAGCAGTTACGGGCGGGAGAGTTGGGGCAATGAGCAGTTCTTC	CASSYGRESWGNEQFF
NA	TRBV10-3	TRBJ1-3	NA	TGTGCCATTCTCCCGGACAGTGGAAACACCATATATTTT	CAILPDSGNTIYF
NA	TRBV19	TRBJ1-1	NA	TGTGCCAGTAGTATTGCGGCGGGAACTGAAGCTTTCTTT	CASSIAAGTEAFF
NA	TRBV6-4	TRBJ1-1	once	TGTGCCAGCAGCCTCGACAGATTGAACACTGAAGCTTTCTTT	CASSLDRLNTEAFF
NA	TRBV4-2	TRBJ2-1	few	TGTGCCAGCAGCCAAGAGATTGGCAGCTCCTACAATGAGCAGTTCTTC	CASSQEIGSSYNEQFF
NA	TRBV9	TRBJ1-2	NA	TGTGCCAGCAGCGTAGACGAATATGGCTACACCTTC	CASSVDEYGYTF
NA	TRBV19	TRBJ2-1	NA	TGTGCCACGTCCGGGACTGGAGGCAATGAGCAGTTCTTC	CATSGTGGNEQFF
NA	TRBV7-9	TRBJ1-1	NA	TGTGCCAGCAGCTCTAGGACGGCGAACACTGAAGCTTTCTTT	CASSSRTANTEAFF
NA	TRBV18	TRBJ1-6	NA	TGTGCCAGCACCGGGGGGGCCGATTCACCCCTCCACTTT	CASTGGADSPLHF
NA	TRBV18	TRBJ1-2	few	TGTGCCAGCTCACCATATCGGGACACCCTTAACTATGGCTACACCTTC	CASSPYRDTLNYGYTF
NA	TRBV5-1	TRBJ1-1	once	TGCGCCAGCACCTCCCGGGGGGGCGCTTGGGCCACTGAAGCTTTCTTT	CASTSRGGAWATEAFF
TRBD1	TRBV3-1/TRBV3-2	TRBJ1-1	NA	TGTGCCAGCAGCCAAGACTACAGGGGGCGCGGTGAAGCTTTCTTT	CASSQDYRGRGEAFF
NA	TRBV5-4	TRBJ1-4	NA	TGTGCCAGCAGCTCCCGTGGAGGGGAAGAAAAACTGTTTTTT	CASSSRGGEEKLFF
TRBD2	TRBV27	TRBJ2-3	once	TGTGCCAGCAGTTCCGGACTAGCGGGCACAGATACGCAGTATTTT	CASSSGLAGTDTQYF
TRBD1	TRBV9	TRBJ2-2	NA	TGTGCCAGCAGCCTTAGGACAGGCGAGACCGGGGAGCTGTTTTTT	CASSLRTGETGELFF
NA	TRBV19	TRBJ1-5	NA	TGTGCCAGTAGTATATACCCTCAGCCCCAGCATTTT	CASSIYPQPQHF
TRBD1	TRBV4-3	TRBJ1-1	NA	TGCGCCAGCAGCCAAGTTAACAGGGGAACTGAAGCTTTCTTT	CASSQVNRGTEAFF
NA	TRBV3-1/TRBV3-2	TRBJ2-7	NA	TGTGCCAGCAGCCAAGATGTCAACGAGCAGTACTTC	CASSQDVNEQYF
NA	TRBV6-5	TRBJ1-2	NA	TGTGCCAGCAGTCCCCAACGCGACCGCAACTATGGCTACACCTTC	CASSPQRDRNYGYTF
NA	TRBV27	TRBJ1-6	NA	TGTGCCAGCAGTTACAGTGGGAGATATAATTCACCCCTCCACTTT	CASSYSGRYNSPLHF
NA	TRBV7-5	TRBJ2-1	NA	TGTGCCAGAAGCTTAACTCGGGGGGTGGTCAATGAGCAGTTCTTC	CARSLTRGVVNEQFF
TRBD1	TRBV18	TRBJ1-2	NA	TGTGCCAGCTCAGGGACAGGGATTAGCTACACCTTC	CASSGTGISYTF
TRBD2	TRBV28	TRBJ2-1	NA	TGTGCCAGCAGTTCTCCTCCTAGAGGGAGGGCCAATGAGGAGCAGTTCTTC	CASSSPPRGRANEEQFF
TRBD2	TRBV7-3	TRBJ2-2	NA	TGTGCCAGCAGCTCCGCCGGACTAGTTAACACCGGGGAGCTGTTTTTT	CASSSAGLVNTGELFF
NA	TRBV7-9	TRBJ1-3	NA	TGTGCCAGCAGCCCCACTGCCTCTGGAAACACCATATATTTT	CASSPTASGNTIYF
NA	TRBV6-5	TRBJ1-4	once	TGTGCCAGCAGTTTCACCCCCGGGGAAAAACTGTTTTTT	CASSFTPGEKLFF
NA	TRBV19	TRBJ2-3	once	TGTGCCAGTAGTGCACGGGACGTCTCTAGCACAGATACGCAGTATTTT	CASSARDVSSTDTQYF
TRBD2	TRBV7-2	TRBJ2-5	NA	TGTGCCAGCAGCAGCGGGAGCAGCACGGAGACCCAGTACTTC	CASSSGSSTETQYF
NA	TRBV5-1	TRBJ1-3	once	TGCGCCAGCAGCTTGACGGGGCCCACTGGAAACACCATATATTTT	CASSLTGPTGNTIYF
NA	TRBV30	TRBJ1-4	once	TGTGCCTGGAGTCCCCCACCGGGGAGTGAAAAACTGTTTTTT	CAWSPPPGSEKLFF
NA	TRBV28	TRBJ1-1	NA	TGTGCCAGCATGGCCGGGGGCACTGAAGCTTTCTTT	CASMAGGTEAFF
NA	TRBV12-3/TRBV12-4	TRBJ1-5	NA	TGTGCCAGCAGTCCCGGGACCCCATCCCAGCATTTT	CASSPGTPSQHF
TRBD1	TRBV7-9	TRBJ1-2	NA	TGTGCCAGCAGCCCGGCCGCTCGGTCAGGGGGTCCGTATGGCTACACCTTC	CASSPAARSGGPYGYTF
NA	TRBV2	TRBJ2-1	NA	TGTGCCAGCACGTGGCACGGTTCCTACAATGAGCAGTTCTTC	CASTWHGSYNEQFF
NA	TRBV6-5	TRBJ2-3	NA	TGTGCCAGCCGTCACCCCTACGGCGCAGATACGCAGTATTTT	CASRHPYGADTQYF